This TCR beta chain was retrieved from a study of T cell repertoires in ileal Crohn's disease. Sequenced by immunoSEQ multiplex PCR; TCRdb stores in-frame clones only, minus some. The sample has fewer than 5,000 clones, roughly 69% seen once; the top ten hold 6.5% to 7.5%. This CDR3 spans 12 amino acids. With 8 bases removed from V and 3 bases from J, the gap between germline ends came to 11 bases. CDR1 is MDHEN, CDR2 SYDVKM, per germline. The receptor was isolated from an adult with Crohn's disease. What was sequenced was ileal tissue. This chain connects TRBV28 to TRBJ2-7, with D hard to call. This CDR3 is CASLASGYEQYF. The CDR3 region has the DNA TGTGCCAGCTTGGCATCAGGCTACGAGCAGTACTTC.